This T cell receptor beta chain was identified during a study of vaccination effects on CD4 cells after COVID-19. CDR1 is MNHEY and CDR2 is SVGAGI in the germline V gene. The CDR3 sequence is 13 residues long. Trimming left V 6 bases short and J 4 bases short, with 9 bases between. Notes on this clone: What it binds is unknown.

Sequencing used immunoSEQ multiplex PCR; TCRdb keeps in-frame clones, though not all of them. This sample has 25,000 to 35,000 clones; about 67% occur once, and the top ten carry approximately 8.8%. Antigen-specific CD4+ T cells expanded by the ViraFEST assay with viral peptide pools were then sequenced. Investigators separated out CD4+ T cells once about eleven days of culture had passed. Participants each got two BNT162b2 or mRNA-1273 vaccine doses. Negative nucleocapsid antibody tests before and after vaccination confirmed no previous SARS-CoV-2 infection. IL-2 medium took the place of half the medium on both days 3 and 7.

The chain is built from TRBV6-5 and TRBJ2-2; D possibly matches TRBD1 or TRBD2 (6 bases each). The receptor's source is a human donor who received a COVID-19 vaccine. The material was CD4+ T cells from PBMCs cultured with HCoV-NL63 spike peptides, obtained after COVID-19 vaccination. This CDR3 is CASRSGATGELFF. CDR3 in DNA: TGTGCCAGCAGGTCGGGGGCCACCGGGGAGCTGTTTTTT.